In its sample, the clone carrying this T cell receptor beta chain ranks as medium-sized (0.01 to 0.1%). What it binds is not known. Assay: immunoSEQ multiplex PCR; the TCRdb copy retains only in-frame clones and omits some. The sample lists about 20,000 clones, just over 85% seen once, with 13% in the top ten. V was cut by 2 bases and J by 7 bases, with 10 bases left in between. The CDR3 runs 13 residues. Germline values: CDR1 SGHKS, CDR2 YYEKEE (reference sequence). The data originate from a study of OX40 agonist ivuxolimab in advanced cancers. About the study: A male proportion of over 75% was recorded, with mean age around 55 years and range roughly 23 to 79. Whole-study results and caveats: Among the least clonally expanded were partial responders at 0.1-3.0 mg/kg.

Samples were taken at baseline and on day 1 of cycles 4 and 7. The origin of this receptor is an adult with an advanced solid tumor such as melanoma, head and neck, liver or kidney cancer. This sample comprised CD4+ or CD8+ T cells sorted from blood, obtained in a trial of the OX40 agonist ivuxolimab. The chain links TRBV5-5 to TRBJ2-1, with D perhaps TRBD1 (5 bases). DNA for the CDR3: TGTGCCAGCAGCTTAGCAGGGTTAAATGAGCAGTTCTTC. Translation: CASSLAGLNEQFF.